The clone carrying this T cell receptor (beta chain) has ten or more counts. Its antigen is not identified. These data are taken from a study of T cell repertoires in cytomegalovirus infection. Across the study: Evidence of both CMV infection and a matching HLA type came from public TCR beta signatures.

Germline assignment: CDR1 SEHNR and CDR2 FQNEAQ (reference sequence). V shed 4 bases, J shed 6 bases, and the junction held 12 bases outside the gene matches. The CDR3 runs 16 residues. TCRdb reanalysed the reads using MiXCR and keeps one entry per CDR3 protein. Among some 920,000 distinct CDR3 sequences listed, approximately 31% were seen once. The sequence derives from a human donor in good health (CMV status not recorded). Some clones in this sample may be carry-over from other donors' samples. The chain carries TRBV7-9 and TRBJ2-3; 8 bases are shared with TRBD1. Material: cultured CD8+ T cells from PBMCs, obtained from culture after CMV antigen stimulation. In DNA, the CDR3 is TGTGCCAGCAGCTCTCGCCTCAGGGGGCGCCTTGATACGCAGTATTTT. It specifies CASSSRLRGRLDTQYF. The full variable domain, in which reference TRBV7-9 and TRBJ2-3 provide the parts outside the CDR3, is DTGVSQNPRHKITKRGQNVTFRCDPISEHNRLYWYRQTLGQGPEFLTYFQNEAQLEKSRLLSDRFSAERPKGSFSTLEIQRTEQGDSAMYLCASSSRLRGRLDTQYFGPGTRLTVL.